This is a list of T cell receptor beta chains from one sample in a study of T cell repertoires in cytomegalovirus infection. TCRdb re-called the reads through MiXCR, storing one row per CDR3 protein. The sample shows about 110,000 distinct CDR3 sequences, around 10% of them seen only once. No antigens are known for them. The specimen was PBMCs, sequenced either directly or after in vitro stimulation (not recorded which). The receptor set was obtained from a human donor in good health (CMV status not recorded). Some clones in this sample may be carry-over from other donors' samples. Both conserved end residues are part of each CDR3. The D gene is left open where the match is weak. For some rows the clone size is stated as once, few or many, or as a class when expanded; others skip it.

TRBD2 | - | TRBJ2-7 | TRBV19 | TGTGCCAGTAGTATCCGGACTAGCGGCTCCTACGAGCAGTACTTC | CASSIRTSGSYEQYF
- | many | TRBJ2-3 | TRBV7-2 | TGTGCCAGCAGGGGCGGCACAGCAACAGATACGCAGTATTTT | CASRGGTATDTQYF
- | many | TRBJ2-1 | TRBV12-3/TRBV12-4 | TGTGCCAGCAGTTTCTCGGCGGGAACGGAGCAGTTCTTC | CASSFSAGTEQFF
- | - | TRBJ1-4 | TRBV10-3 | TGTGCCATCAGTGAGTCTAGGCAGGGGACAACTAATGAAAAACTGTTTTTT | CAISESRQGTTNEKLFF
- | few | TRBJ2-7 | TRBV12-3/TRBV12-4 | TGTGCCAGCAGTTCAGGGGACGGCCTCGAGCAGTACTTC | CASSSGDGLEQYF
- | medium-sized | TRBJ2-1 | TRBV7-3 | TGTGCCAGCAGCCAGCGGGACAGCTCATACAATGAGCAGTTCTTC | CASSQRDSSYNEQFF
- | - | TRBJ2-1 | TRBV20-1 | TGCAGTGCTAGCCAGGGAAATGAGCAGTTCTTC | CSASQGNEQFF
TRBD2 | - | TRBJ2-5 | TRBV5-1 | TGCGCCAGCAGTAAACTGGGAGGGGAAGAGACCCAGTACTTC | CASSKLGGEETQYF
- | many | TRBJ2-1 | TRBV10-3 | TGTGCCATCAGTGGAGATACGTCCTACAATGAGCAGTTCTTC | CAISGDTSYNEQFF
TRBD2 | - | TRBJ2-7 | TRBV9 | TGTGCCAGCAGCGTTGCCGCTAGCGGGAGTCCCTACGAGCAGTACTTC | CASSVAASGSPYEQYF
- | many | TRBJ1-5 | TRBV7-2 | TGTGCCAGCAGCTTAGCCGGGCGGGATCAGCCCCAGCATTTT | CASSLAGRDQPQHF
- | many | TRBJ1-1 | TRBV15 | TGTGCCACCAGCAGAGAGGGGGCTTGGAACACTGAAGCTTTCTTT | CATSREGAWNTEAFF
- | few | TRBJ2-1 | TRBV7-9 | TGTGCCAGCAGCCCCTCCCAGGTCAGCCTTGGGGAGCAGTTCTTC | CASSPSQVSLGEQFF
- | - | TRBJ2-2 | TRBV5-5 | TGTGCCAGCAGCTTGGAGGGACTGAGCACCGGGGAGCTGTTTTTT | CASSLEGLSTGELFF
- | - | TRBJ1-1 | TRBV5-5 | TGTGCCAGCAGCCCTAACGGGAACACTGAAGCTTTCTTT | CASSPNGNTEAFF
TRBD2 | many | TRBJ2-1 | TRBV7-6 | TGTGCCAGCAGCTTAGCACGACTAGCGGGAGTATACTACAATGAGCAGTTCTTC | CASSLARLAGVYYNEQFF
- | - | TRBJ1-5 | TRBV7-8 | TGTGCCAGCAGCCTGAGCCGGGGAAAGCCCCAGCATTTT | CASSLSRGKPQHF
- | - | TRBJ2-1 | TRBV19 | TGTGCCAGTAGTATAGATCTCAACAATGAGCAGTTCTTC | CASSIDLNNEQFF
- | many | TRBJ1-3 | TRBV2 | TGTGCCAGCAGTGAAAGGGGAAACACCATATATTTT | CASSERGNTIYF
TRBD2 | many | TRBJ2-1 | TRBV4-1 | TGCGCCAGCAGCCTGTCCGGGACTAGCTCCTACAATGAGCAGTTCTTC | CASSLSGTSSYNEQFF